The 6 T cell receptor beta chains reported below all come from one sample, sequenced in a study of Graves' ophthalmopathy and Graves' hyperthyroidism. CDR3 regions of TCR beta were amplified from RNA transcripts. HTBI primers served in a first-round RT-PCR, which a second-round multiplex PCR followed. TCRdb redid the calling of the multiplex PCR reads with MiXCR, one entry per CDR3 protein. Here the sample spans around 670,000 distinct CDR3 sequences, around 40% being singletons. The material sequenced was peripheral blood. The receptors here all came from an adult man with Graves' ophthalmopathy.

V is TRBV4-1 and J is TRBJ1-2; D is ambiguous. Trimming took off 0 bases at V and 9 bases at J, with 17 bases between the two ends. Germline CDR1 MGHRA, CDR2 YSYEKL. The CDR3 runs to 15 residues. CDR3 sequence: CASSQEKGDLWSYTF. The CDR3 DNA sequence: TGCGCCAGCAGCCAAGAAAAGGGTGACTTGTGGAGCTACACCTTC.

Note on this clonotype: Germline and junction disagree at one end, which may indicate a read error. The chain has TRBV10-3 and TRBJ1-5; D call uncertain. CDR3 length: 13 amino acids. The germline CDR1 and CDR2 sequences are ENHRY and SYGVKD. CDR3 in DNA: TGTGCCAGCAGTTATCTGATAAATCAGCCCCAGCATTTT. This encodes CASSYLINQPQHF.

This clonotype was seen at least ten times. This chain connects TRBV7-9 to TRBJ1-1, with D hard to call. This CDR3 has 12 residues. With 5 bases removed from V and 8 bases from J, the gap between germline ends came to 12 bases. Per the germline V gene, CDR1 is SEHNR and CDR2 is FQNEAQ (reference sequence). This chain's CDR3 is CASSGHVPEAFF. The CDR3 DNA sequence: TGTGCCAGCAGCGGGCATGTGCCAGAAGCTTTCTTT.

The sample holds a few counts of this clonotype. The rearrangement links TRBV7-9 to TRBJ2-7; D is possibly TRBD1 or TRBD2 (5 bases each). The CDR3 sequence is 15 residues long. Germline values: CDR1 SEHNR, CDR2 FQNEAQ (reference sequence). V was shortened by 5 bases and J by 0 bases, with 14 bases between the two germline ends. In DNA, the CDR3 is TGTGCCAGCAGCCCCGGGACGGAGAGCTCCTACGAGCAGTACTTC. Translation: CASSPGTESSYEQYF. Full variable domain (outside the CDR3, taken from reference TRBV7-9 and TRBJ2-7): DTGVSQNPRHKITKRGQNVTFRCDPISEHNRLYWYRQTLGQGPEFLTYFQNEAQLEKSRLLSDRFSAERPKGSFSTLEIQRTEQGDSAMYLCASSPGTESSYEQYFGPGTRLTVT.

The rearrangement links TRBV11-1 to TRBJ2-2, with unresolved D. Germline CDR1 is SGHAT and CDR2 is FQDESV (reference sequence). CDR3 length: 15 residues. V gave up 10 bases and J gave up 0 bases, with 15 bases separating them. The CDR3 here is CATPGGGPNTGELFF. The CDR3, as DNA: TGTGCCACCCCGGGTGGCGGCCCGAACACCGGGGAGCTGTTTTTT.

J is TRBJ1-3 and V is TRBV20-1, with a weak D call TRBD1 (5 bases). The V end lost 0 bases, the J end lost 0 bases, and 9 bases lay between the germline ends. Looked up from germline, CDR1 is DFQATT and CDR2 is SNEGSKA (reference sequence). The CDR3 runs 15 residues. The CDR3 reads CSARDHGASGNTIYF. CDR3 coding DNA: TGCAGTGCTAGAGATCACGGGGCCTCTGGAAACACCATATATTTT.